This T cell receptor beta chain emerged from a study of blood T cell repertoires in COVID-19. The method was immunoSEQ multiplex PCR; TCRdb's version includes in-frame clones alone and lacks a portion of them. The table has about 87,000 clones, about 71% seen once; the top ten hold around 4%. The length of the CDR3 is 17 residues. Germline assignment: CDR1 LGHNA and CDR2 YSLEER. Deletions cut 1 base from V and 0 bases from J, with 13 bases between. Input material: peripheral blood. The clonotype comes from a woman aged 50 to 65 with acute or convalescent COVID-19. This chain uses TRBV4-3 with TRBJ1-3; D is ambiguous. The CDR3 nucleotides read TGCGCCAGCAGCCAAGTATCCAGGCCTCGCTCTGGAAACACCATATATTTT. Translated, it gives CASSQVSRPRSGNTIYF.